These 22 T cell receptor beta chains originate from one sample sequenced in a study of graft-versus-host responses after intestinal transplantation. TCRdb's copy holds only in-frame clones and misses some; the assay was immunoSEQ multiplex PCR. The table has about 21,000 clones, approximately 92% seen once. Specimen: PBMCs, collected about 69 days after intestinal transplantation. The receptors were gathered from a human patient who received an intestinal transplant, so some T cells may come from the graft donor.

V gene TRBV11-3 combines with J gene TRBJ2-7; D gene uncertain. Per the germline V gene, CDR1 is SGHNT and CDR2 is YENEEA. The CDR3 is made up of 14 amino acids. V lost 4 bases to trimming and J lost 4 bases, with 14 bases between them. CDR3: CASSSNSGDYEQYF. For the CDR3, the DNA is TGTGCCAGCAGCTCGAACAGTGGGGATTACGAGCAGTACTTC.

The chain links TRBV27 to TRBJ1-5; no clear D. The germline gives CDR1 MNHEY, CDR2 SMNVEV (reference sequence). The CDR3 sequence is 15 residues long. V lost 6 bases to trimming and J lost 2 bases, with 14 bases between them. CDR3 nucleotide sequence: TGTGCCAGCAGCCCCCCCGGGGAGGGCAATCAGCCCCAGCATTTT. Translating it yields CASSPPGEGNQPQHF.

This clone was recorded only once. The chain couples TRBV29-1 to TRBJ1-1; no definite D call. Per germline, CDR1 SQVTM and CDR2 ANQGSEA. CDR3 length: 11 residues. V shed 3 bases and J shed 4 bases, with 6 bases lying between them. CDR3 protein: CSVEEVTEAFF. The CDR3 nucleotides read TGCAGCGTTGAGGAAGTCACTGAAGCTTTCTTT.

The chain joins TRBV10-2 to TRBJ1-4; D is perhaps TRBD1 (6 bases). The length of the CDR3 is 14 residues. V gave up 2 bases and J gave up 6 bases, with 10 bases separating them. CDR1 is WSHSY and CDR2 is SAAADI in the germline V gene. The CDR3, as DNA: TGCGCCAGCAGTGAGGGGGGCAGTGATGAAAAACTGTTTTTT. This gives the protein CASSEGGSDEKLFF.

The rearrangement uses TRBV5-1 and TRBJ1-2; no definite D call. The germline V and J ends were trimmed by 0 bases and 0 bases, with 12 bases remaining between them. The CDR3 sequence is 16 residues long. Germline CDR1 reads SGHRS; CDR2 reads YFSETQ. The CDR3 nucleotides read TGCGCCAGCAGCTTGGTGGACGGCTTTTCTAACTATGGCTACACCTTC. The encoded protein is CASSLVDGFSNYGYTF.

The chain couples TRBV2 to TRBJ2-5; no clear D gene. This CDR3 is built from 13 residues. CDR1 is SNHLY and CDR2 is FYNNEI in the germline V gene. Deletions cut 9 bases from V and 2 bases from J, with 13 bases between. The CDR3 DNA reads TGTGCCAGTTCAGGTGGGCGACAAGAGACCCAGTACTTC. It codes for CASSGGRQETQYF.

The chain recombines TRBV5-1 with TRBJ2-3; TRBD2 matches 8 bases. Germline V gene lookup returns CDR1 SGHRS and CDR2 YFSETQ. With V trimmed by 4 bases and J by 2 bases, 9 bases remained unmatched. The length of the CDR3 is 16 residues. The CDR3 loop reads CASSGSGAGDTDTQYF. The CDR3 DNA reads TGCGCCAGCAGCGGTAGCGGGGCCGGCGACACAGATACGCAGTATTTT.

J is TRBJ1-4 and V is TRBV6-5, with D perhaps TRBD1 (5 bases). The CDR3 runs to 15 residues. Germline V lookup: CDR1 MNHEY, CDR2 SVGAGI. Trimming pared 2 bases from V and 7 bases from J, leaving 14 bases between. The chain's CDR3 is CASSYLPGLGEKLFF. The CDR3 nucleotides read TGTGCCAGCAGTTACCTTCCGGGGCTTGGTGAAAAACTGTTTTTT.

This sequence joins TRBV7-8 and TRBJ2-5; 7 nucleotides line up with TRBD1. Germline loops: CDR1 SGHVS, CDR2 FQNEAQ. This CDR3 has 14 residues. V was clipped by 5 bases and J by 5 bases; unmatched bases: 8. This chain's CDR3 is CASSEDRVLETQYF. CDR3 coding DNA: TGTGCCAGCAGCGAAGACAGGGTGTTGGAGACCCAGTACTTC.

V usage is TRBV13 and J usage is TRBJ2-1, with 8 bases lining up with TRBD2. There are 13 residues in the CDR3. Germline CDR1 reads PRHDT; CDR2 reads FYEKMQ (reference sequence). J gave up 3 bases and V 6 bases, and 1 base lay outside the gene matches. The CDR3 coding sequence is TGTGCCAGCAGGACTAGCGTCTACAATGAGCAGTTCTTC. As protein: CASRTSVYNEQFF.

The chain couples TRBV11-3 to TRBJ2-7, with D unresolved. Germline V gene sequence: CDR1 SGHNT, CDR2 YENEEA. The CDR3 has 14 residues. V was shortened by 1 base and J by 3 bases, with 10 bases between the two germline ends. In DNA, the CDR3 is TGTGCCAGCAGCTTAGTTTTTCGTTACTACGAGCAGTACTTC. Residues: CASSLVFRYYEQYF.

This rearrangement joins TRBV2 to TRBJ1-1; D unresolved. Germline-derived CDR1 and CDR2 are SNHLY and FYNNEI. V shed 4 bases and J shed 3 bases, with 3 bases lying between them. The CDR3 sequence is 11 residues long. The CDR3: CASSGDTEAFF. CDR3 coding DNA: TGTGCCAGCAGTGGGGACACTGAAGCTTTCTTT.

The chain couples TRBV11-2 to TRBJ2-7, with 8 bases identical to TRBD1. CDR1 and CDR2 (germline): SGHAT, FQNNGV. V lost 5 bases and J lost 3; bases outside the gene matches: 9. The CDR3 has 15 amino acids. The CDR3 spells CASSHQGALYYEQYF. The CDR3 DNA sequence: TGTGCCAGCAGCCACCAGGGGGCGCTCTACTACGAGCAGTACTTC.

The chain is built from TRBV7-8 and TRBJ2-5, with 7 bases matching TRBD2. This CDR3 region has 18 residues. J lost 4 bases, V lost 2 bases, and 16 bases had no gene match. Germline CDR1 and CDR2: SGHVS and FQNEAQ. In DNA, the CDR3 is TGTGCCAGCAGCTTAAGGGGAGGGTCGGGACCTCCAGGAGAGACCCAGTACTTC. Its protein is CASSLRGGSGPPGETQYF.

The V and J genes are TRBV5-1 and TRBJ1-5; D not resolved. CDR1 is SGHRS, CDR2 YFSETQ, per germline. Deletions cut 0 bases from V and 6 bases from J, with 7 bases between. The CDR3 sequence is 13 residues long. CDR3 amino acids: CASSLATGQPQHF. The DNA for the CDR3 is TGCGCCAGCAGCTTGGCAACGGGTCAGCCCCAGCATTTT.

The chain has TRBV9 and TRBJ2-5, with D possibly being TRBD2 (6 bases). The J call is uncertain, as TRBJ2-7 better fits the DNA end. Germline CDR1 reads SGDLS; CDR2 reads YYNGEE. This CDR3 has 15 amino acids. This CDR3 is CASSVAVGGNYEQYF. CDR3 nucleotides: TGTGCCAGCAGCGTAGCGGTCGGGGGAAACTACGAGCAGTACTTC.

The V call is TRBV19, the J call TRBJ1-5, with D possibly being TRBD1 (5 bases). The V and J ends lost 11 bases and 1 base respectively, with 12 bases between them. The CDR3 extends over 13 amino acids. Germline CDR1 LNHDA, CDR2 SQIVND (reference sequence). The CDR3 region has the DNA TGTGCCGGCAGCTCAGGGAGCAATCAGCCCCAGCATTTT. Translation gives CAGSSGSNQPQHF.

CDR3 in DNA: TGCAGCGTGCAAGGGGCTGTAGGAAACACCATATATTTT. Protein sequence: CSVQGAVGNTIYF. The rearrangement uses TRBV29-1 and TRBJ1-3, with D perhaps matching TRBD1 (5 bases). Trimming removed 6 bases at V and 4 bases at J, with 13 bases between. Looked up from germline, CDR1 is SQVTM and CDR2 is ANQGSEA. There are 13 residues in the CDR3.

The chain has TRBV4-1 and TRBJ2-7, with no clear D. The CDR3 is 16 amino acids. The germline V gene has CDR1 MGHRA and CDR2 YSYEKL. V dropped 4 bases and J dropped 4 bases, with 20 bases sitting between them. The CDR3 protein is CASSRHTPTLPYEQYF. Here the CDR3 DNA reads TGCGCCAGCAGCCGACATACACCAACCCTCCCATACGAGCAGTACTTC.

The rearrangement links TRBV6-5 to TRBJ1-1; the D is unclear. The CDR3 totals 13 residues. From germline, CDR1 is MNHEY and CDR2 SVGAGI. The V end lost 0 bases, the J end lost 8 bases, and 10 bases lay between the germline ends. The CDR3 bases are TGTGCCAGCAGTTACTCGACCGGTTTCGAAGCTTTCTTT. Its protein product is CASSYSTGFEAFF.

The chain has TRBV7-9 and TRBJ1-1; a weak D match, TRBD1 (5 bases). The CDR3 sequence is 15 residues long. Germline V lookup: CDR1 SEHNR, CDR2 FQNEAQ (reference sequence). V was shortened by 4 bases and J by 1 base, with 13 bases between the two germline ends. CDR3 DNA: TGTGCCAGCAGCTCCCTCCAGGGACCGAACACTGAAGCTTTCTTT. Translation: CASSSLQGPNTEAFF.

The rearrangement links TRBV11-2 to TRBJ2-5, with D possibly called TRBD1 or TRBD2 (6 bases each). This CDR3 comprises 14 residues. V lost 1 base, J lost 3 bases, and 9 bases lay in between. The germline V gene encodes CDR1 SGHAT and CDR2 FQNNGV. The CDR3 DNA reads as TGTGCCAGCAGCTTAGCGGGGGCAAAAGAGACCCAGTACTTC. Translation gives CASSLAGAKETQYF.